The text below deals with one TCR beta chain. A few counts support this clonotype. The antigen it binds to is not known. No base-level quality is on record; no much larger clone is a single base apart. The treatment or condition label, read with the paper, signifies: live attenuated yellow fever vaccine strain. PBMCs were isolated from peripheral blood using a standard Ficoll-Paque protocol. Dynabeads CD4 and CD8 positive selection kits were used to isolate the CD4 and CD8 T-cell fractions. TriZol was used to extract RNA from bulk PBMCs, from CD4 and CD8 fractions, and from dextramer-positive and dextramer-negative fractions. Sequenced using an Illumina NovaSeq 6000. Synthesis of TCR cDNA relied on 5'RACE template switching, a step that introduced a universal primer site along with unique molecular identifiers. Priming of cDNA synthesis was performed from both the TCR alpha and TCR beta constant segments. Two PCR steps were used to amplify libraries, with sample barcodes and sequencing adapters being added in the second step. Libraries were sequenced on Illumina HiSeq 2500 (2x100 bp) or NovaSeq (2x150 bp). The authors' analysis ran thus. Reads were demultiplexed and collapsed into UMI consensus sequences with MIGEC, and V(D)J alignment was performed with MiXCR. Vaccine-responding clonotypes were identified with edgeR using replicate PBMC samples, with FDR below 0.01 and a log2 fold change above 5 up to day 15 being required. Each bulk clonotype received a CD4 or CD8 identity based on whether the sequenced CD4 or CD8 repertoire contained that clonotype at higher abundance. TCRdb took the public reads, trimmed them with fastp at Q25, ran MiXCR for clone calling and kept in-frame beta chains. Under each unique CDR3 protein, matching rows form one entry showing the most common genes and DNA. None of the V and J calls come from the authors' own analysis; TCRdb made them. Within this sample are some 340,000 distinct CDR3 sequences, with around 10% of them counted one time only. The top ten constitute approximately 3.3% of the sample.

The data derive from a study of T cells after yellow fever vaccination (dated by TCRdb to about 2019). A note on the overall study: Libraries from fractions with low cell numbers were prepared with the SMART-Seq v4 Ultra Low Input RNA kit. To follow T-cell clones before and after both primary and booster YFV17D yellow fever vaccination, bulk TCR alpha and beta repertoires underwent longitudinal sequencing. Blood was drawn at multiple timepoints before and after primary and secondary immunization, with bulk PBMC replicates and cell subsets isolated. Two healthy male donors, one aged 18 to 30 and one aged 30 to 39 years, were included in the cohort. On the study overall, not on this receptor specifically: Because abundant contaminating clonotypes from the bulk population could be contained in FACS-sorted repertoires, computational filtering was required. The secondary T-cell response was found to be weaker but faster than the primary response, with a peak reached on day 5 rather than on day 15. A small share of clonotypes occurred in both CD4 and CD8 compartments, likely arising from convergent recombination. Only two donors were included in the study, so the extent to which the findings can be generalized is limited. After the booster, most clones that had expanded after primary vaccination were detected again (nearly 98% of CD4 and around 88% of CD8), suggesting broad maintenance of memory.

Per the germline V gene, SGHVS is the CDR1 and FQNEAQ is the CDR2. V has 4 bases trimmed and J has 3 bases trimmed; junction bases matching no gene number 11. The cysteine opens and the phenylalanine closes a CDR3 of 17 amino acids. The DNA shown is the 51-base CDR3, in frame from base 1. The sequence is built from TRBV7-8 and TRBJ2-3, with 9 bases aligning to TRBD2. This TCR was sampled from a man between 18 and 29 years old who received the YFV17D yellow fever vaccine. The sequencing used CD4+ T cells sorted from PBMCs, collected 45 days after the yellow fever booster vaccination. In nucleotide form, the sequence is TGTGCCAGCAGCTCCGGGACTAGCAGCCGTGGGACAGATACGCAGTATTTT. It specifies CASSSGTSSRGTDTQYF.